This T cell receptor beta chain is from a study of vaccination and CD4 T cells after COVID-19. Points from the study as a whole: Spike mono-reactivity was found in 304 of 307 vaccine-specific clones from convalescent patients. SARS-CoV-2-reactive clonotype medians increased from around 21 to 38, not significantly.

The study sequenced cultured CD4+ T cell DNA using the Oncomine TCR Beta short-read assay. Each CDR3 protein gets one entry after TCRdb re-called the PCR reads with MiXCR. The sample lists around 11,000 distinct CDR3 sequences, roughly two fifths occurring once. Regarding this clonotype: Antigen unknown.

Treatment specified: roughly 10-day PBMC culture with coronavirus spike peptide pools or control peptides (ViraFEST assay). The origin of this receptor is a human donor who had recovered from COVID-19. Sequenced material: CD4+ T cells from blood, cultured in vitro, taken after SARS-CoV-2 vaccination.

CDR3 in amino acids: CASSLMGLLAKNIQYF. In DNA form, the CDR3 reads TGTGCCAGCAGCTTAATGGGTTTACTAGCCAAAAACATTCAGTACTTC. The chain links TRBV7-8 to TRBJ2-4; D not certain. Per the germline V gene, CDR1 is SGHVS and CDR2 is FQNEAQ. V lost 2 bases, J lost 0 bases, and 11 bases lay in between. The CDR3 consists of 16 residues.